This is a list of T cell receptor beta chains from one sample in a study of beta chain features in type 1 diabetes. Assay: immunoSEQ multiplex PCR; the TCRdb copy retains only in-frame clones and omits some. The sample has roughly 150,000 clones, 10% seen once; the top ten hold approximately 0.5%. Specimen: central memory CD4+ T cells from blood. The receptors were gathered from a man aged 30 to 39 with type 1 diabetes. CDR3s leave out the opening cysteine and the closing phenylalanine or tryptophan.

v_call: TRBV2
cdr3_aa: ASRTRNTDTQY

v_call: TRBV28
cdr3_aa: ASSAGATAYEQY

v_call: TRBV6-1
cdr3_aa: ASSALAGDSYEQY

v_call: TRBV7-2
cdr3_aa: ASSSTRAYTDTQY

v_call: TRBV30
cdr3_aa: AWSKRESSEAF

v_call: TRBV4-1
cdr3_aa: ASSQGLAGDNEQF

v_call: TRBV7-2
cdr3_aa: ASSPGLIYSNQPQH

v_call: TRBV28
cdr3_aa: ASSRPGTGYT

v_call: TRBV7-8
cdr3_aa: ASSLARRQGADNEQF

v_call: TRBV29-1
cdr3_aa: SAGAQGNQPQH

v_call: TRBV28
cdr3_aa: ASTLGQTSYEQY

v_call: TRBV6-5
cdr3_aa: ASCYTGGRQPQH

v_call: TRBV7-9
cdr3_aa: ASTQGATVEQY

v_call: TRBV29-1
cdr3_aa: SANAGTGNTEAF

v_call: TRBV29-1
cdr3_aa: SAEGQMNTEAF

v_call: TRBV2
cdr3_aa: ASSVSGSADTQY

v_call: TRBV11-2
cdr3_aa: ASSKVDRLAKNIQY

v_call: TRBV27
cdr3_aa: ASSPGTSRGTQY

v_call: TRBV5-1
cdr3_aa: ASSLSLRGSTGELF

v_call: TRBV6-1
cdr3_aa: ASSEALGGYGYT

v_call: TRBV2
cdr3_aa: ASSGQGTHQPQH

v_call: TRBV18
cdr3_aa: ASSPPSSGRGEQF

v_call: TRBV7-9
cdr3_aa: ASSLTGHYGYT

v_call: TRBV30
cdr3_aa: AWRAGQTVGTQY

v_call: TRBV13
cdr3_aa: ASSGTTTYEQY

v_call: TRBV18
cdr3_aa: ASSTDRGLNEQY

v_call: TRBV28
cdr3_aa: ASSLGGSAQETQY

v_call: TRBV15
cdr3_aa: ATSREGQNNQPQH

v_call: TRBV27
cdr3_aa: ASRLSGNYGYT

v_call: TRBV7-2
cdr3_aa: ASRPIGVREFYNEQF

v_call: TRBV27
cdr3_aa: ASSPHSIGTGLETQY

v_call: TRBV5-4
cdr3_aa: ASSPTGTSGSETQY

v_call: TRBV5-1
cdr3_aa: ASSSSGRQTDTQY

v_call: TRBV7-3
cdr3_aa: ASSPGLTNTQY

v_call: TRBV12-5
cdr3_aa: ASGFGETQY

v_call: TRBV5-6
cdr3_aa: ASSPLAVQETQY

v_call: TRBV30
cdr3_aa: AWSPGYGYT

v_call: TRBV7-3
cdr3_aa: ASSFAGTEAF

v_call: TRBV5-4
cdr3_aa: ASSLGPGTGLGGANVLT

v_call: TRBV2
cdr3_aa: ASTRDNTDTQY

v_call: TRBV4-1
cdr3_aa: ASSGGQGGRRGYEQY

v_call: TRBV10-3
cdr3_aa: AISQLGTSGNRQREETQY

v_call: TRBV11-2
cdr3_aa: ASSIRGEQF

v_call: TRBV7-9
cdr3_aa: ASSSGSYRGNEQY

v_call: TRBV11-2
cdr3_aa: ASSSEEGRIQY

v_call: TRBV7-6
cdr3_aa: ASSLLGGLYNEQF

v_call: TRBV15
cdr3_aa: ATSRGASRSDTQY

v_call: TRBV28
cdr3_aa: ASSLSGVHEQY

v_call: TRBV9
cdr3_aa: ASSVTSGDSYEQY